This passage covers 8 T cell receptor beta chains from one sample sequenced in a study of CD8 T cells in Susac syndrome. After extraction with the RNeasy kit, 0.5 to 1 ug of the RNA was reverse transcribed using random hexamers. Each CDR3 protein gets one entry after TCRdb re-called the immunoSEQ multiplex PCR reads with MiXCR. The table records roughly 140,000 distinct CDR3 sequences, around 95% of them present only once. The sequencing input was CD4+ T cells from PBMCs. The receptors stem from a human donor with Susac syndrome.

The rearrangement joins TRBV3-1 to TRBJ2-2; 8 positions agree with TRBD2. J was trimmed by 3 bases and V by 4 bases; bases with no gene match: 1. The CDR3 length is 14 residues. Germline values: CDR1 LGHDT, CDR2 YNNKEL (reference sequence). For the CDR3, the DNA is TGTGCCAGCAGCCCAGCGGGAGACACCGGGGAGCTGTTTTTT. As protein: CASSPAGDTGELFF.

The chain recombines TRBV4-2 with TRBJ1-2, with 7 nucleotides matching TRBD1. CDR1 is LGHNA and CDR2 is YNFKEQ in the germline V gene. The CDR3 loop spans 14 amino acids. The trim removed 3 bases at V and 3 bases at J, leaving 4 bases unmatched. CDR3 region: CASSHDRADYGYTF. The CDR3 DNA reads TGTGCCAGCAGCCACGACAGGGCTGACTATGGCTACACCTTC.

The CDR3 DNA reads as TGTGCCAGCAGTGGCGAGGGCGCCGGCTCTGGCTACACCTTC. Its translation is CASSGEGAGSGYTF. This chain links TRBV2 with TRBJ1-2; D not resolved. The germline V gene encodes CDR1 SNHLY and CDR2 FYNNEI. Trimming took off 4 bases at V and 7 bases at J, with 16 bases between the two ends. The CDR3 is 14 amino acids.

The rearrangement joins TRBV29-1 to TRBJ1-2; the match to TRBD1 covers 8 bases. V shed 6 bases and J 4 bases; nucleotides not matched to a gene: 7. Per the germline V gene, CDR1 is SQVTM and CDR2 is ANQGSEA. The CDR3 runs to 13 residues. The CDR3 here is CSVSRGPGYGYTF. In DNA form, the CDR3 reads TGCAGCGTCTCCAGGGGGCCTGGCTATGGCTACACCTTC.

The chain has TRBV28 and TRBJ2-2, with a possible D match to TRBD1 (6 bases). V lost 7 bases, J lost 11 bases, and 14 bases lay in between. Per the germline V gene, CDR1 is MDHEN and CDR2 is SYDVKM. The CDR3 is 12 amino acids. The CDR3 DNA is TGTGCCAGCAATACAGGGAAGAGAGAGCTGTTTTTT. Its translation: CASNTGKRELFF. Full variable domain (missing parts from reference TRBV28 and TRBJ2-2): DVKVTQSSRYLVKRTGEKVFLECVQDMDHENMFWYRQDPGLGLRLIYFSYDVKMKEKGDIPEGYSVSREKKERFSLILESASTNQTSMYLCASNTGKRELFFGEGSRLTVL.

The chain couples TRBV3-1 to TRBJ2-3; no firm D call. The V and J ends lost 1 base and 2 bases respectively, with 7 bases between them. The CDR3 is 14 residues long. Germline V lookup: CDR1 LGHDT, CDR2 YNNKEL (reference sequence). The CDR3 DNA follows: TGTGCCAGCAGCCAAGGCAGGTACACAGATACGCAGTATTTT. It specifies CASSQGRYTDTQYF.

This clonotype was found once. The J gene is TRBJ2-7, the V gene TRBV20-1; 7 bases fit TRBD2. The germline gives CDR1 DFQATT, CDR2 SNEGSKA (reference sequence). This CDR3 spans 13 amino acids. The CDR3 protein is CSGMSAGVGEQYF. The CDR3 bases are TGCAGCGGGATGTCGGCGGGAGTCGGCGAGCAGTACTTC.

V is TRBV2 and J is TRBJ2-7; D is perhaps TRBD1 (6 bases). The CDR3 consists of 13 residues. The germline V and J ends were trimmed by 2 bases and 6 bases, with 11 bases remaining between them. Germline-derived CDR1 and CDR2 are SNHLY and FYNNEI. CDR3 sequence: CASSETGRFEQYF. The CDR3 DNA sequence: TGTGCCAGCAGTGAAACAGGGCGGTTCGAGCAGTACTTC.